This TCR beta chain was observed in a study of blood T cell repertoires in COVID-19. Study-wide context: Donors in the United States, Italy and Spain gave samples during acute or convalescent COVID-19. The cDNA or gDNA used as material had been derived from T cells, B-cell-depleted T cells, or PBMCs.

The CDR3 is made up of 15 amino acids. J lost 5 bases, V lost 4 bases, and 7 bases had no gene match. The germline CDR1 and CDR2 sequences are SGHRS and YFSETQ. Original processing notes: Using reference gene primer amplification, nucleated cell counts were estimated. Assay used: immunoSEQ multiplex PCR; TCRdb lists only in-frame clones, some missing. V and J calls and clone size come straight from that table; D and trimming were deduced from the DNA. The sample contains about 73,000 clones, over 75% of which appear only once. This sequence originates from a woman in her sixties with acute or convalescent COVID-19. This chain joins TRBV5-1 and TRBJ2-5; 11 positions agree with TRBD1. Sequencing was done on a sample of peripheral blood. The CDR3, as DNA: TGCGCCAGCAGCACGGACAGGGGGCGTGGGGAGACCCAGTACTTC. This encodes CASSTDRGRGETQYF.